The next 23 T cell receptor beta chains were all read from a single sample in a study of shared clonotypes between healthy human individuals. Only in-frame clones appear in the TCRdb table, and some are missing; sequencing was by immunoSEQ multiplex PCR. The profile shows approximately 2,300,000 clones, roughly 92% of them singletons. The sequenced sample was naive CD4+ T cells from PBMCs. Subset in this sample: CD45RA+ positively selected. These TCRs come from a man aged 18 to 30 in good health. Some clones in this sample may be carry-over from other donors' samples.

J is TRBJ1-4 and V is TRBV15; unclear D gene. Between the trimmed V and J ends, which lost 4 bases and 8 bases, there was a span of 11 bases. The CDR3 runs to 13 residues. Germline V CDR1 and CDR2: LNHNV, YYDKDF (reference sequence). The CDR3 protein is CATSTSKGEKLFF. CDR3 nucleotides: TGTGCCACCAGCACCTCGAAAGGGGAAAAACTGTTTTTT. Supplemented by reference TRBV15 and TRBJ1-4, the full variable domain reads DAMVIQNPRYQVTQFGKPVTLSCSQTLNHNVMYWYQQKSSQAPKLLFHYYDKDFNNEADTPDNFQSRRPNTSFCFLDIRSPGLGDTAMYLCATSTSKGEKLFFGSGTQLSVL.

In this sample, this clone turned up a few times. The chain recombines TRBV5-4 with TRBJ1-1; D remains unclear. The CDR3 totals 16 residues. The ends were cut back, 0 bases at V and 4 bases at J, with 16 bases in the middle. The germline gives CDR1 SGHNT, CDR2 YYREEE (reference sequence). CDR3 amino acids: CASSLDWGGSPTEAFF. Here the CDR3 DNA reads TGTGCCAGCAGCTTGGACTGGGGTGGAAGTCCCACTGAAGCTTTCTTT.

The V and J genes are TRBV28 and TRBJ2-5; no definite D call. Germline values: CDR1 MDHEN, CDR2 SYDVKM. The CDR3 covers 13 residues. Between the trimmed V and J ends, which lost 5 bases and 2 bases, there was a span of 9 bases. CDR3 protein: CASSAPAQETQYF. In nucleotides, the CDR3 is TGTGCCAGCAGTGCCCCAGCACAAGAGACCCAGTACTTC.

This clone is a singleton in its sample. This rearrangement joins TRBV7-2 to TRBJ2-3, with D possibly TRBD1 on 6 matching bases. The CDR3 is made up of 16 amino acids. The V gene's germline CDR1 is SGHTA and CDR2 FQGNSA. V was clipped by 1 base and J by 4 bases, with 15 bases between them. The CDR3 here is CASSLEGRGGADTQYF. The CDR3 DNA reads as TGTGCCAGCAGCTTAGAGGGCAGGGGCGGCGCAGATACGCAGTATTTT.

The V call is TRBV5-1, the J call TRBJ2-5; TRBD1 aligns across 7 bases. CDR3 size: 15 residues. Germline V gene sequence: CDR1 SGHRS, CDR2 YFSETQ. Trimming at V came to 6 bases and at J to 5 bases, leaving 13 bases not matched to a gene. The CDR3 DNA reads as TGCGCCAGCAACAGACTACAGGGGTTGGGGGAGACCCAGTACTTC. Translated, it gives CASNRLQGLGETQYF.

The rearrangement joins TRBV5-1 to TRBJ2-3, with 13 bases matching TRBD2. The trim removed 2 bases at V and 7 bases at J, leaving 7 bases unmatched. This CDR3 has 16 amino acids. Germline CDR1 and CDR2: SGHRS and YFSETQ. The CDR3 reads CASSLETSGRRNTQYF. The CDR3 DNA follows: TGCGCCAGCAGCTTAGAGACTAGCGGGAGGCGTAATACGCAGTATTTT.

The V call is TRBV6-1, the J call TRBJ2-3; perhaps TRBD2 as D (6 bases). CDR3 size: 14 residues. Per the germline V gene, CDR1 is MNHNS and CDR2 is SASEGT. Trimming cost V 7 bases and J 4 bases, with 15 bases left between them. The chain's CDR3 is CASTARPSADTQYF. CDR3 DNA sequence: TGTGCCAGCACCGCCCGTCCTAGCGCAGATACGCAGTATTTT.

This chain links TRBV7-9 with TRBJ2-2; D gene ambiguous. V gave up 1 base and J gave up 5 bases, with 11 bases separating them. This CDR3 comprises 15 residues. The V gene's germline CDR1 is SEHNR and CDR2 FQNEAQ (reference sequence). DNA of the CDR3: TGTGCCAGCAGCTTAGGAGGAAAGGTGACCGGGGAGCTGTTTTTT. Translation gives CASSLGGKVTGELFF.

The chain links TRBV13 to TRBJ2-1, with 7 bases that match TRBD2. This CDR3 is built from 14 residues. Losses at the gene ends were 8 bases for V and 2 bases for J; bases not matched to a gene: 6. The germline V gene has CDR1 PRHDT and CDR2 FYEKMQ (reference sequence). Here the CDR3 reads CASRESGAYNEQFF. Here the CDR3 DNA reads TGTGCCAGCCGGGAAAGCGGGGCCTACAATGAGCAGTTCTTC.

The chain employs TRBV4-2 and TRBJ2-3; no reliable D call. From germline, CDR1 is LGHNA and CDR2 YNFKEQ. Trimming took 1 base from V and 2 from J, leaving 16 bases between them. The CDR3 runs to 17 residues. The CDR3: CASSQGRALPNTDTQYF. For the CDR3, the DNA is TGTGCCAGCAGCCAAGGGAGAGCCCTACCGAACACAGATACGCAGTATTTT.

Turning to this clone: Other nucleotide sequences in the sample specify the same CDR3. V gene TRBV20-1 combines with J gene TRBJ2-7, with D possibly matching TRBD2 (6 bases). The CDR3 runs to 11 residues. Germline-derived CDR1 and CDR2 are DFQATT and SNEGSKA (reference sequence). V lost 3 bases to trimming and J lost 4 bases, with 7 bases between them. The CDR3: CSARRGYEQYF. Written as DNA, the CDR3 is TGCAGTGCTAGGCGGGGATACGAGCAGTACTTC.

Only one count was recorded for this clone. The chain carries TRBV5-6 and TRBJ2-5; maybe TRBD1 (7 bases). The CDR3 totals 14 residues. V was clipped by 4 bases and J by 2 bases, with 12 bases between them. Germline CDR1 SGHDT, CDR2 YYEEEE. The CDR3 loop is CASSRGTAQETQYF. CDR3 sequence (DNA): TGTGCCAGCAGCCGCGGGACAGCTCAAGAGACCCAGTACTTC.

The rearrangement links TRBV6-1 to TRBJ2-7; weak D call: TRBD2 (6 bases). Germline loops: CDR1 MNHNS, CDR2 SASEGT. Trimming took off 4 bases at V and 3 bases at J, with 10 bases between the two ends. The CDR3 is 13 residues long. The CDR3 here is CASSAGTLYEQYF. DNA for the CDR3: TGTGCCAGCAGTGCCGGGACTCTCTACGAGCAGTACTTC.

This chain joins TRBV6-5 and TRBJ2-7, with TRBD2 identical over 7 bases. J lost 9 bases, V lost 0 bases, and 8 bases had no gene match. This CDR3 region has 14 residues. CDR1 is MNHEY and CDR2 is SVGAGI in the germline V gene. The CDR3 bases are TGTGCCAGCAGTTACTCGTCGGGGGGACGGTGGCAGTACTTC. It translates to CASSYSSGGRWQYF.

The chain employs TRBV28 and TRBJ2-7; 15 nucleotides line up with TRBD2. Germline V gene sequence: CDR1 MDHEN, CDR2 SYDVKM. The CDR3 extends over 15 amino acids. The V and J ends lost 9 bases and 2 bases, in that order; junction bases with no gene match: 5. The CDR3 protein is CASGTSGRIPYEQYF. CDR3 DNA sequence: TGTGCCAGTGGGACTAGCGGGAGGATCCCCTACGAGCAGTACTTC.

The chain combines TRBV11-2 with TRBJ2-5; perhaps TRBD1 as D (5 bases). The DNA matches TRBJ2-7 better at its end, which makes the J call doubtful. The CDR3 has 16 amino acids. CDR1 is SGHAT, CDR2 FQNNGV, per germline. The CDR3 protein is CASRLVWGIGSYEQYF. The CDR3 region has the DNA TGTGCCAGCAGACTGGTTTGGGGCATCGGGTCCTACGAGCAGTACTTC.

About this clone itself: The identical CDR3 is also encoded by other nucleotide sequences in the sample. J is TRBJ2-3 and V is TRBV29-1; TRBD1 or TRBD2 may be the D gene (6 bases each). The CDR3 covers 13 residues. In germline, CDR1 is SQVTM, CDR2 ANQGSEA. Trimming took off 1 base at V and 4 bases at J, with 9 bases between the two ends. DNA for the CDR3: TGCAGCGTTGAAGCTGGGGGGCCAGATACGCAGTATTTT. This gives the protein CSVEAGGPDTQYF.

Points on this clone: Other DNA sequences from this sample encode an identical CDR3 as well. The chain is built from TRBV9 and TRBJ2-5; 7 nucleotides align to TRBD2. The CDR3 is made up of 15 amino acids. The V and J ends lost 1 base and 2 bases, in that order; junction bases with no gene match: 5. Germline assignment: CDR1 SGDLS and CDR2 YYNGEE. The CDR3, as DNA: TGTGCCAGCAGCGTATCAGCGGGGCGGCAAGAGACCCAGTACTTC. The encoded protein is CASSVSAGRQETQYF.

The chain employs TRBV28 and TRBJ2-7; D tentatively reads TRBD1 or TRBD2 (5 bases each). In germline, CDR1 is MDHEN, CDR2 SYDVKM. V was pared by 6 bases and J by 2 bases, with 14 bases between. The CDR3 has 14 amino acids. The CDR3 bases are TGTGCCAGCAGCTCCGGGACCCCAGCCTACGAGCAGTACTTC. This codes for CASSSGTPAYEQYF.

The genes are TRBV27 and TRBJ2-1, with 8 bases matching TRBD2. The length of the CDR3 is 16 residues. The V gene end was trimmed by 6 bases and the J gene end by 10 bases; junction bases not matched to a gene: 17. Germline V gives CDR1 MNHEY, CDR2 SMNVEV (reference sequence). The CDR3 sequence is CASSGAWVAGNREQFF. CDR3 DNA: TGTGCCAGCAGCGGGGCTTGGGTAGCGGGAAACAGGGAGCAGTTCTTC.

The V call is TRBV2, the J call TRBJ2-1, with no clear D. Trimming cost V 7 bases and J 8 bases, with 15 bases left between them. CDR3 length equals 13 residues. CDR1 SNHLY and CDR2 FYNNEI come from the germline V gene. The CDR3 bases are TGTGCCAGCAACTCTCGGTTGGGGTATGAGCAGTTCTTC. Its protein is CASNSRLGYEQFF.

In this sample, this clone turned up a few times. This chain links TRBV5-1 with TRBJ1-2; no clear D. Trimming took 0 bases from V and 4 from J, leaving 7 bases between them. Germline V gene lookup returns CDR1 SGHRS and CDR2 YFSETQ. This CDR3 region has 13 residues. CDR3 bases: TGCGCCAGCAGCTTGGGCATATCCTATGGCTACACCTTC. Protein: CASSLGISYGYTF. The full variable domain, with the rest looked up from reference TRBV5-1 and TRBJ1-2, is KAGVTQTPRYLIKTRGQQVTLSCSPISGHRSVSWYQQTPGQGLQFLFEYFSETQRNKGNFPGRFSGRQFSNSRSEMNVSTLELGDSALYLCASSLGISYGYTFGSGTRLTVV.

This clone was seen a single time. The chain carries TRBV7-3 and TRBJ2-1; the match to TRBD1 covers 7 bases. The CDR3 length is 15 residues. Per germline, CDR1 SGHTA and CDR2 FQGTGA. V shed 5 bases and J 2 bases; nucleotides not matched to a gene: 6. CDR3 nucleotides: TGTGCCAGCAGCGGCCGTCAGGGGGCCTACAATGAGCAGTTCTTC. It is translated as CASSGRQGAYNEQFF.